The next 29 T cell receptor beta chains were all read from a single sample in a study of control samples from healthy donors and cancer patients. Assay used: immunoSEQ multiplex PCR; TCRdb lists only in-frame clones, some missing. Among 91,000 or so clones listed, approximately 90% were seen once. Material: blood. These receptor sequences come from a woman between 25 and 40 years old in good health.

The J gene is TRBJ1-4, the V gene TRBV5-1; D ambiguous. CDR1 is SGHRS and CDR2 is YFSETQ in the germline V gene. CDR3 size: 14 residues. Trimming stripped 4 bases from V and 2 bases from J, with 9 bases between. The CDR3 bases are TGCGCCAGCAGCCGTGGGGTCACTAATGAAAAACTGTTTTTT. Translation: CASSRGVTNEKLFF.

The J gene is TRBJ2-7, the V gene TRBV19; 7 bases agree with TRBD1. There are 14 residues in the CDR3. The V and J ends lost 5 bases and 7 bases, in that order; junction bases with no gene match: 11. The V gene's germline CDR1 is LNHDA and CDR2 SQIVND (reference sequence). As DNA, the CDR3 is TGTGCCAGTAGTTTCGGGACAGACTACGCGGAGCAGTACTTC. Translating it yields CASSFGTDYAEQYF.

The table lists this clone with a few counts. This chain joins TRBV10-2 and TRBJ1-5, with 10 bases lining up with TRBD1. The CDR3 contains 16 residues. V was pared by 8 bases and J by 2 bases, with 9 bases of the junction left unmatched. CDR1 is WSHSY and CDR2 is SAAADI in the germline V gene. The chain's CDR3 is CASGTGALQGNQPQHF. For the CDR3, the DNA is TGCGCCAGCGGGACAGGGGCCCTGCAGGGCAATCAGCCCCAGCATTTT.

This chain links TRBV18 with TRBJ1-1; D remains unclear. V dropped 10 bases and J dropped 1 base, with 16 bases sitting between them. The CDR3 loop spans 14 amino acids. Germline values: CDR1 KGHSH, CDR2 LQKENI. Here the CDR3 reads CATKEEIGNTEAFF. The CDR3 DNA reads TGTGCCACCAAGGAAGAAATCGGGAACACTGAAGCTTTCTTT. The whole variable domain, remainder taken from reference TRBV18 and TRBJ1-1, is NAGVMQNPRHLVRRRGQEARLRCSPMKGHSHVYWYRQLPEEGLKFMVYLQKENIIDESGMPKERFSAEFPKEGPSILRIQQVVRGDSAAYFCATKEEIGNTEAFFGQGTRLTVV.

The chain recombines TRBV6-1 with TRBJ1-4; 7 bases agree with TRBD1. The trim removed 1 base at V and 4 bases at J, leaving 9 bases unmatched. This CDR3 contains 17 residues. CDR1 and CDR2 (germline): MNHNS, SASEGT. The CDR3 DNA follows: TGTGCCAGCAGTGAAGAGTTCGTGGGACAGATTAATGAAAAACTGTTTTTT. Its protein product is CASSEEFVGQINEKLFF.

The DNA for the CDR3 is TGTGCCAGCAGCTTGGGACAGGCGGGTCAGCCCCAGCATTTT. This codes for CASSLGQAGQPQHF. The chain links TRBV5-6 to TRBJ1-5, with D maybe TRBD1 (6 bases). With 0 bases removed from V and 6 bases from J, the gap between germline ends came to 10 bases. The germline CDR1 and CDR2 sequences are SGHDT and YYEEEE. The CDR3 runs to 14 residues.

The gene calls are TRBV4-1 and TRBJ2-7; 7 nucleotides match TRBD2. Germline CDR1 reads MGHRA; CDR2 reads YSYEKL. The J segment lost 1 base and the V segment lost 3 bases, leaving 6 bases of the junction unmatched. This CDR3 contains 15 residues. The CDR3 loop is CASSQAWGGSYEQYF. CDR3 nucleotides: TGCGCCAGCAGCCAGGCTTGGGGGGGTTCCTACGAGCAGTACTTC.

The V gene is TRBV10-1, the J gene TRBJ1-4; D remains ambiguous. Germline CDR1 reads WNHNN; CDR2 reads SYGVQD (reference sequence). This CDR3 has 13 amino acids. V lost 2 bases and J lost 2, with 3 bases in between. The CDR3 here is CASSEGTNEKLFF. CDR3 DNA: TGCGCCAGCAGTGAGGGCACTAATGAAAAACTGTTTTTT.

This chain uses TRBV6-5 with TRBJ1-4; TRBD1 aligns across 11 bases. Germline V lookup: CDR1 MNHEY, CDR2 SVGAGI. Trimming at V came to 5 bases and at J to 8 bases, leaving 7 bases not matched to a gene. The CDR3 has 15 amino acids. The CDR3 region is CASSLGQGAEEKLFF. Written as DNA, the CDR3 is TGTGCCAGCAGTCTCGGACAGGGGGCTGAGGAAAAACTGTTTTTT.

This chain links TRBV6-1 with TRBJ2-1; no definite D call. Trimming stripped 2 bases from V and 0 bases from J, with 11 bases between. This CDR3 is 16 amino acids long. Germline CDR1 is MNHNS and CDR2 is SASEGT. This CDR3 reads CASSESYMGSYNEQFF. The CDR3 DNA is TGTGCCAGCAGTGAATCCTATATGGGCTCCTACAATGAGCAGTTCTTC.

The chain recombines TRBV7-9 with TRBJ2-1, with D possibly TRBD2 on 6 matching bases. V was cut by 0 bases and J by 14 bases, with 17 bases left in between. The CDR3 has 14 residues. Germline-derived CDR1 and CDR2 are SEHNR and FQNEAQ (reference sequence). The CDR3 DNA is TGTGCCAGCAGCTTAGCGCAAGGTACTAGCTTGGAGTTCTTC. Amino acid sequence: CASSLAQGTSLEFF.

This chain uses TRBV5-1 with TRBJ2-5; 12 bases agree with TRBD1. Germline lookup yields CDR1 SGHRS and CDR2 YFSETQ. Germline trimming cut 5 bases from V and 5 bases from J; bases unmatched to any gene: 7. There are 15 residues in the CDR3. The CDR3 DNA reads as TGCGCCAGCAGTCTCGGGACAGGGGGCGGGGAGACCCAGTACTTC. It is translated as CASSLGTGGGETQYF.

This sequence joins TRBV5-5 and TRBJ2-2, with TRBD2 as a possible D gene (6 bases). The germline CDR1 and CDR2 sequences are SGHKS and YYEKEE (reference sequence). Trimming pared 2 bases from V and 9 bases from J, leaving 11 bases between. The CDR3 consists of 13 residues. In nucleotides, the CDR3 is TGTGCCAGCAGCTTCGGAGGGGCCCGGGAGCTGTTTTTT. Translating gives CASSFGGARELFF.

The CDR3 reads CASSSPGLGTETQYF. CDR3 sequence (DNA): TGTGCCAGCAGCTCCCCAGGGCTTGGGACGGAGACCCAGTACTTC. The V gene is TRBV28, the J gene TRBJ2-5; D is perhaps TRBD1 or TRBD2 (5 bases each). Deletions cut 6 bases from V and 5 bases from J, with 19 bases between. This CDR3 has 15 amino acids. Germline lookup yields CDR1 MDHEN and CDR2 SYDVKM.

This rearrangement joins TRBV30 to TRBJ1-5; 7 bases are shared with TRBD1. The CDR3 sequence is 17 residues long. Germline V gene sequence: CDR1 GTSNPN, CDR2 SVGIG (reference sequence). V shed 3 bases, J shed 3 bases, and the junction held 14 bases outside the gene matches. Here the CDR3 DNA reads TGTGCCTGGAGACCTCGGGACAGCGTTCACCTCAATCAGCCCCAGCATTTT. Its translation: CAWRPRDSVHLNQPQHF.

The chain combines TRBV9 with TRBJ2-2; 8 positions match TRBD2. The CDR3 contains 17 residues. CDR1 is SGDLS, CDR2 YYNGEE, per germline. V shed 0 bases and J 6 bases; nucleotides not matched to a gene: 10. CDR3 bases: TGTGCCAGCAGCGTAGAAGCCGGGACTAGAGGAGCCGGGGAGCTGTTTTTT. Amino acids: CASSVEAGTRGAGELFF.

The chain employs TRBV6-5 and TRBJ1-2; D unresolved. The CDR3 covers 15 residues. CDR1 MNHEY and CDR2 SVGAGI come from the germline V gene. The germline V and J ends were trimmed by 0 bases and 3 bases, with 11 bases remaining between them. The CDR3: CASSYSNSQHYGYTF. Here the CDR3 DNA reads TGTGCCAGCAGTTACTCGAACTCACAGCACTATGGCTACACCTTC.

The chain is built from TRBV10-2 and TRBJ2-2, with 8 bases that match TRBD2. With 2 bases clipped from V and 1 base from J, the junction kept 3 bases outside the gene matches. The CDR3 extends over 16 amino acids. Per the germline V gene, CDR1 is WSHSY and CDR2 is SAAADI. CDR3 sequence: CASSEQLAVNTGELFF. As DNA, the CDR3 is TGCGCCAGCAGTGAGCAACTAGCGGTGAACACCGGGGAGCTGTTTTTT.

The CDR3 coding sequence is TGTGCCAGCAGCGTAGGAACTAATGAAAAACTGTTTTTT. Its protein is CASSVGTNEKLFF. The chain recombines TRBV9 with TRBJ1-4, with D unresolved. The CDR3 is 13 residues long. The V end lost 0 bases, the J end lost 1 base, and 1 base lay between the germline ends. Germline CDR1 reads SGDLS; CDR2 reads YYNGEE.

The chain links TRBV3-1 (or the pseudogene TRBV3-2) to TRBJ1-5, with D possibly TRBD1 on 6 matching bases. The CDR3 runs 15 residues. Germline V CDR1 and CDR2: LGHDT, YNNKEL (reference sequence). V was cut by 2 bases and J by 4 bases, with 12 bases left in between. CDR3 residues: CASSQIGGANQPQHF. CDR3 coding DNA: TGTGCCAGCAGCCAAATAGGGGGGGCGAATCAGCCCCAGCATTTT.

The CDR3 loop is CASSLEGDSGNTIYF. Here the CDR3 DNA reads TGTGCCAGCAGCTTAGAAGGGGACTCTGGAAACACCATATATTTT. The chain recombines TRBV13 with TRBJ1-3; D is possibly TRBD1 (5 bases). The CDR3 runs to 15 residues. Deletions cut 1 base from V and 0 bases from J, with 7 bases between. The germline V gene has CDR1 PRHDT and CDR2 FYEKMQ (reference sequence).

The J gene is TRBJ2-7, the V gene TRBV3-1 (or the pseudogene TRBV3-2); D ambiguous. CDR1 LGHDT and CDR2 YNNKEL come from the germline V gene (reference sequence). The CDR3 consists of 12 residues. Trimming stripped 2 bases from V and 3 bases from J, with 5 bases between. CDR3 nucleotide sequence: TGTGCCAGCAGCCAATCTATCTACGAGCAGTACTTC. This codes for CASSQSIYEQYF.

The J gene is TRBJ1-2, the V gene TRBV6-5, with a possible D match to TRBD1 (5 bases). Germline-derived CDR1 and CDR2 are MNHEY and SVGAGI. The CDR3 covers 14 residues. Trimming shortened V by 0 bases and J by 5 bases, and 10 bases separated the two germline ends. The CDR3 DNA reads TGTGCCAGCAGTTACTCAAAACAGGAATATGGCTACACCTTC. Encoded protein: CASSYSKQEYGYTF.

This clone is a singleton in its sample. The CDR3 nucleotides read TGTGCCAGCAGCTTAAACGGCAGGGTTGGCTACACCTTC. Protein product: CASSLNGRVGYTF. J is TRBJ1-2 and V is TRBV11-2; a possible D gene is TRBD1 (5 bases). CDR1 is SGHAT and CDR2 is FQNNGV in the germline V gene. The CDR3 loop spans 13 amino acids. Trimming stripped 2 bases from V and 7 bases from J, with 11 bases between. The variable domain in full, with the rest retrieved from reference TRBV11-2 and TRBJ1-2, is EAGVAQSPRYKIIEKRQSVAFWCNPISGHATLYWYQQILGQGPKLLIQFQNNGVVDDSQLPKDRFSAERLKGVDSTLKIQPAKLEDSAVYLCASSLNGRVGYTFGSGTRLTVV.

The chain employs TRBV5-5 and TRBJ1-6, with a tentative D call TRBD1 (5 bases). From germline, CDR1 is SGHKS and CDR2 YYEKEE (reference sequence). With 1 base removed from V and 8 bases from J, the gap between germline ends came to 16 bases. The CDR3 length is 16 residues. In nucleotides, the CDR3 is TGTGCCAGCAGCTTGTCCCCGGGACCCTTGGATTCACCCCTCCACTTT. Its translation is CASSLSPGPLDSPLHF. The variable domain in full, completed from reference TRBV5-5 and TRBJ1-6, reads DAGVTQSPTHLIKTRGQQVTLRCSPISGHKSVSWYQQVLGQGPQFIFQYYEKEERGRGNFPDRFSARQFPNYSSELNVNALLLGDSALYLCASSLSPGPLDSPLHFGNGTRLTVT.

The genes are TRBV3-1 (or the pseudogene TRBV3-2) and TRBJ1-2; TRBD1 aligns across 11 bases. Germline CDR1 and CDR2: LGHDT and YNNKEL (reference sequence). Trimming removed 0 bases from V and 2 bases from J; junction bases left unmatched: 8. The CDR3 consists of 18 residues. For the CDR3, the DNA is TGTGCCAGCAGCCAAGATTGGACAGGGGGCCCCCGGAACTATGGCTACACCTTC. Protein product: CASSQDWTGGPRNYGYTF.

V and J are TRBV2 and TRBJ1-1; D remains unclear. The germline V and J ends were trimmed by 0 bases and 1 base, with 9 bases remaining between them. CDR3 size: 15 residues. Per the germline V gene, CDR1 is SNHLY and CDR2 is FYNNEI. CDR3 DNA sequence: TGTGCCAGCAGTGAAGCGCTTCGGCGGAACACTGAAGCTTTCTTT. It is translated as CASSEALRRNTEAFF.

The CDR3 nucleotides are TGTGCCAGCAGCCAAGCCAGGGACAGGCGGAATTCACCCCTCCACTTT. Its translation: CASSQARDRRNSPLHF. The chain recombines TRBV4-2 with TRBJ1-6, with 8 bases that match TRBD1. The germline gives CDR1 LGHNA, CDR2 YNFKEQ. The CDR3 has 16 amino acids. V was pared by 1 base and J by 7 bases, with 6 bases of the junction left unmatched.

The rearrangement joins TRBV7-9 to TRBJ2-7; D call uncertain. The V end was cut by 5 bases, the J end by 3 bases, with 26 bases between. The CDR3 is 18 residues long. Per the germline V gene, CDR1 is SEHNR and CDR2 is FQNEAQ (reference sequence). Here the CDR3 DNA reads TGTGCCAGCAGCCCCAGCTTAGGTAGGCAACTACCACACTACGAGCAGTACTTC. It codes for CASSPSLGRQLPHYEQYF.